The 18 T cell receptor beta chains below come from one sample, sequenced in a study of early T cells in non-severe SARS-CoV-2 infection. TCRdb re-called the 5' RACE reads through MiXCR, storing one row per CDR3 protein. This table has tens of thousands of distinct CDR3 sequences, roughly 17% appearing once. The source was whole blood, collected at baseline. The receptors come from an adult who was a healthcare worker with PCR-confirmed SARS-CoV-2 infection or an uninfected control (not recorded which).

This clonotype was seen at least ten times. This chain uses TRBV4-3 with TRBJ2-3; D is ambiguous. Between the trimmed V and J ends, which lost 1 base and 8 bases, there was a span of 19 bases. This CDR3 is built from 16 residues. Germline CDR1 is LGHNA and CDR2 is YSLEER. CDR3 residues: CASSQALQAPLVTQYF. The CDR3 DNA reads as TGCGCCAGCAGCCAAGCTCTTCAGGCCCCCCTGGTTACGCAGTATTTT.

In the case of this clonotype: A much larger clone lies a single base off, so this may be a read error. The chain is built from TRBV20-1 and TRBJ2-1; TRBD1 is a possible D gene (5 bases). CDR3 length: 18 residues. The V and J ends lost 6 bases and 1 base respectively, with 25 bases between them. Germline lookup yields CDR1 DFQATT and CDR2 SNEGSKA (reference sequence). CDR3 sequence (DNA): TGCAGTGCCGGTGGGATCGCTTCTTGGGGCATGTCCTACAATGAGCAGTTCTTC. Translated: CSAGGIASWGMSYNEQFF.

The genes are TRBV9 and TRBJ2-7, with D possibly matching TRBD2 (5 bases). The CDR3 consists of 14 residues. V lost 0 bases to trimming and J lost 4 bases, with 11 bases between them. Germline loops: CDR1 SGDLS, CDR2 YYNGEE. The CDR3 bases are TGTGCCAGCAGCGTAGATCCTAGCTCGTACGAGCAGTACTTC. Its protein product is CASSVDPSSYEQYF.

This clonotype came up a few times. V gene TRBV6-2 or TRBV6-3 combines with J gene TRBJ2-7, with 10 bases lining up with TRBD2. CDR3 length: 17 amino acids. After removal of 4 bases from V and 6 bases from J, the junction contained 15 bases not matched to a gene. Germline values: CDR1 MNHEY, CDR2 SVGEGT. CDR3 amino acids: CASSFRVTKREGLEQYF. DNA for the CDR3: TGTGCCAGCAGTTTCCGAGTAACCAAGCGGGAGGGCCTCGAGCAGTACTTC.

The chain couples TRBV7-2 to TRBJ2-7; a weak D match, TRBD1 (6 bases). Germline values: CDR1 SGHTA, CDR2 FQGNSA. Deletions cut 1 base from V and 5 bases from J, with 12 bases between. The CDR3 extends over 14 amino acids. CDR3 DNA: TGTGCCAGCAGCTTAGGGCACAGGGTCAACGAGCAGTACTTC. This translates into CASSLGHRVNEQYF.

V usage is TRBV20-1 and J usage is TRBJ2-3; D gene uncertain. This CDR3 region has 11 residues. V dropped 8 bases and J dropped 11 bases, with 17 bases sitting between them. The germline gives CDR1 DFQATT, CDR2 SNEGSKA (reference sequence). In nucleotides, the CDR3 is TGCAGTCCCGTGGGCGTTGAGAGGCAGTATTTT. Translation: CSPVGVERQYF.

This clonotype was observed a handful of times. V is TRBV28 and J is TRBJ2-7; D gene ambiguous. The V end lost 6 bases, the J end lost 9 bases, and 18 bases lay between the germline ends. CDR1 and CDR2 (germline): MDHEN, SYDVKM. The CDR3 consists of 13 residues. The CDR3: CASSPTYEGRQYF. CDR3 in DNA: TGTGCCAGCAGCCCCACTTACGAAGGGCGGCAGTACTTC.

In this sample, this clonotype turned up a few times. This CDR3 reads CASSAFGGSGAKNIQYF. The DNA for the CDR3 is TGTGCCAGCAGTGCATTTGGCGGGAGTGGTGCCAAAAACATTCAGTACTTC. The J gene is TRBJ2-4, the V gene TRBV6-1; 7 bases align to TRBD2. The CDR3 is 17 residues long. CDR1 MNHNS and CDR2 SASEGT come from the germline V gene. V shed 4 bases and J 1 base; nucleotides not matched to a gene: 10.

The J gene is TRBJ2-7, the V gene TRBV7-2; 14 bases agree with TRBD2. From germline, CDR1 is SGHTA and CDR2 FQGNSA. This CDR3 is 15 amino acids long. V gave up 5 bases and J gave up 3 bases; unmatched junction bases: 3. The CDR3 sequence is CASSIGLAGGYEQYF. As DNA, the CDR3 is TGTGCCAGCAGCATCGGACTAGCGGGAGGCTACGAGCAGTACTTC.

This clonotype was counted a few times. V is TRBV20-1 and J is TRBJ1-1; D is perhaps TRBD1 (6 bases). The CDR3 is 13 amino acids. Germline CDR1 is DFQATT and CDR2 is SNEGSKA (reference sequence). Trimming stripped 0 bases from V and 3 bases from J, with 8 bases between. CDR3: CSAREDRYTEAFF. The CDR3 DNA follows: TGCAGTGCTAGAGAGGACAGATACACTGAAGCTTTCTTT.

Many counts were recorded for this clonotype. CDR3 sequence reads: CASSQAGTSGNLEQYF. The CDR3 DNA is TGTGCCAGCAGCCAAGCCGGGACTAGCGGGAATCTGGAGCAGTACTTC. The gene calls are TRBV3-1 and TRBJ2-7; 13 nucleotides line up with TRBD2. The CDR3 is 16 amino acids. CDR1 and CDR2 (germline): LGHDT, YNNKEL (reference sequence). The V gene end was trimmed by 1 base and the J gene end by 7 bases; junction bases not matched to a gene: 7.

The CDR3 sequence: CASSPGQGRVANEKLFF. CDR3 DNA sequence: TGCGCCAGCAGTCCCGGACAGGGAAGGGTGGCTAATGAAAAACTGTTTTTT. This chain uses TRBV5-1 with TRBJ1-4; 8 bases map to TRBD1. The CDR3 has 17 residues. With 5 bases clipped from V and 3 bases from J, the junction kept 12 bases outside the gene matches. Germline V gives CDR1 SGHRS, CDR2 YFSETQ.

This clonotype appeared many times. The chain combines TRBV28 with TRBJ2-3, with TRBD2 as a possible D gene (6 bases). Trimming stripped 5 bases from V and 1 base from J, with 10 bases between. CDR3 length: 14 residues. CDR1 is MDHEN, CDR2 SYDVKM, per germline. CDR3 loop: CASSPPGGTDTQYF. The CDR3 DNA sequence: TGTGCCAGCAGTCCCCCGGGGGGCACAGATACGCAGTATTTT.

This clonotype was seen at least ten times. The chain links TRBV12-3 or TRBV12-4 to TRBJ1-5; maybe TRBD1 (6 bases). Trimming took off 6 bases at V and 8 bases at J, with 11 bases between the two ends. The CDR3 extends over 12 amino acids. The CDR3 nucleotides are TGTGCCAGCAGCCCAGGGGTTAAGCCCCAGCATTTT. Amino acid sequence: CASSPGVKPQHF.

This clonotype was detected ten times or more. The V gene is TRBV12-3 or TRBV12-4, the J gene TRBJ1-1; no firm D call. V was trimmed by 6 bases and J by 5 bases, leaving 19 bases between them. CDR3 length equals 15 residues. CDR3 in amino acids: CASRINPDGETEAFF. CDR3 coding DNA: TGTGCCAGCAGGATTAACCCGGACGGAGAAACTGAAGCTTTCTTT.

The chain employs TRBV30 and TRBJ2-1, with a possible D match to TRBD2 (6 bases). The germline V gene encodes CDR1 GTSNPN and CDR2 SVGIG (reference sequence). The CDR3 length is 11 residues. DNA for the CDR3: TGTGCTTCGGGACTCCGCAATGAGCAGTTCTTC. Translating it yields CASGLRNEQFF. The full variable domain, rest sourced from reference TRBV30 and TRBJ2-1, is SQTIHQWPATLVQPVGSPLSLECTVEGTSNPNLYWYRQAAGRGLQLLFYSVGIGQISSEVPQNLSASRPQDRQFILSSKKLLLSDSGFYLCASGLRNEQFFGPGTRLTVL.

This clonotype was seen at least ten times. The V gene is TRBV6-2 or TRBV6-3, the J gene TRBJ1-2; D is unresolved. Trimming cost V 0 bases and J 4 bases, with 6 bases left between them. CDR1 is MNHEY and CDR2 is SVGEGT in the germline V gene. This CDR3 spans 13 amino acids. Here the CDR3 reads CASSYSNFYGYTF. DNA of the CDR3: TGTGCCAGCAGTTACTCGAATTTCTATGGCTACACCTTC.

This clonotype was found a few times. V and J are TRBV12-3 or TRBV12-4 and TRBJ1-6, with 8 bases fitting TRBD1. The CDR3 totals 14 residues. Trimming cost V 8 bases and J 9 bases; bases outside gene matches: 9. This CDR3 reads CASQTDRGISPLHF. The CDR3 nucleotides read TGTGCCAGCCAAACCGACAGGGGAATTTCACCCCTCCACTTT.